One and the same sample provided the 21 T cell receptor beta chains below, sequenced in a study of post-analysis software for immune sequencing data. TCR beta cDNA libraries had unique molecular identifiers. Each CDR3 protein is one row after TCRdb ran MiXCR on the PCR reads. Of approximately 730,000 distinct CDR3 sequences in the sample, around 27% were seen once. Antigen specificity for these receptors is unknown. Notes on the study in general: Four or five TRBV segments (TRBV5-6, TRBV5-1 and TRBV20-1 among them) occurred more frequently in patients than in controls.

The sample taken for sequencing was blood. These TCRs come from a girl between 10 and 17 years old with multiple sclerosis.

This chain connects TRBV6-5 to TRBJ2-5; D could derive from TRBD1 or TRBD2 (6 bases each). There are 15 residues in the CDR3. Germline V gives CDR1 MNHEY, CDR2 SVGAGI. Trimming took off 4 bases at V and 4 bases at J, with 16 bases between the two ends. For the CDR3, the DNA is TGTGCCAGCAGTTCCTCCCGGGGGCTTGGAGAGACCCAGTACTTC. Its translation: CASSSSRGLGETQYF.

This clonotype was found many times. The rearrangement links TRBV11-1 to TRBJ2-5; 11 bases align to TRBD2. This CDR3 spans 14 amino acids. The germline V gene encodes CDR1 SGHAT and CDR2 FQDESV (reference sequence). Trimming cost V 3 bases and J 8 bases; bases outside gene matches: 5. CDR3 in DNA: TGTGCCAGCAGCTTGGGACTAGCGGTATCCACCCAGTACTTC. This encodes CASSLGLAVSTQYF.

This clonotype was seen a few times. The chain is built from TRBV5-1 and TRBJ1-1; 7 nucleotides agree with TRBD1. V dropped 5 bases and J dropped 7; count of bases not matched to a gene: 11. The germline gives CDR1 SGHRS, CDR2 YFSETQ. The CDR3 has 14 amino acids. The CDR3 DNA is TGCGCCAGCAGGGGAGCGACAGGGCCTTATGAAGCTTTCTTT. Amino acid sequence: CASRGATGPYEAFF.

This clonotype was picked up one time. In DNA form, the CDR3 reads TGCGCCAGCGGCGGGACGGACAACACTGAAGCTTTCTTT. Its protein product is CASGGTDNTEAFF. The chain carries TRBV5-1 and TRBJ1-1, with D maybe TRBD1 (5 bases). The length of the CDR3 is 13 residues. The V and J ends lost 7 bases and 2 bases respectively, with 12 bases between them. CDR1 SGHRS and CDR2 YFSETQ come from the germline V gene.

V and J are TRBV3-1 and TRBJ1-2, with 8 nucleotides matching TRBD1. Germline assignment: CDR1 LGHDT and CDR2 YNNKEL (reference sequence). The CDR3 covers 14 residues. The junction had 8 bases not matched to a gene; V was cut back by 5 bases and J by 6 bases. The CDR3 loop reads CASSVRTGTNGYTF. The DNA of the CDR3 is TGTGCCAGCAGCGTTCGGACAGGGACTAATGGCTACACCTTC.

This clonotype occurred a few times. The chain couples TRBV7-2 to TRBJ2-1, with TRBD2 identical over 9 bases. The length of the CDR3 is 17 residues. V gave up 0 bases and J gave up 7 bases; unmatched junction bases: 10. From germline, CDR1 is SGHTA and CDR2 FQGNSA. The DNA of the CDR3 is TGTGCCAGCAGCTTAGCGCTGCCTAGCGGGGTGGGGAATGAGCAGTTCTTC. This translates into CASSLALPSGVGNEQFF.

A few counts support this clonotype. The chain employs TRBV5-5 and TRBJ2-7; D might be TRBD2 (5 bases). This CDR3 is built from 16 residues. Germline CDR1 is SGHKS and CDR2 is YYEKEE (reference sequence). The germline V and J ends were trimmed by 0 bases and 3 bases, with 16 bases remaining between them. The CDR3 sequence: CASSLGPIWENYEQYF. In DNA form, the CDR3 reads TGTGCCAGCAGCTTGGGTCCTATTTGGGAGAACTACGAGCAGTACTTC.

The chain has TRBV13 and TRBJ2-5; no clear D gene. Germline lookup yields CDR1 PRHDT and CDR2 FYEKMQ (reference sequence). The CDR3 consists of 12 residues. V gave up 2 bases and J gave up 7 bases, with 8 bases separating them. This CDR3 reads CASSLPTWTQYF. The CDR3 bases are TGTGCCAGCAGCTTACCGACCTGGACCCAGTACTTC.

This clonotype was seen many times. The rearrangement links TRBV29-1 to TRBJ2-7; TRBD1 agrees at 7 bases. There are 13 residues in the CDR3. Germline lookup yields CDR1 SQVTM and CDR2 ANQGSEA. The junction had 11 bases not matched to a gene; V was cut back by 6 bases and J by 6 bases. The CDR3 region is CSVRPTGLSEQYF. CDR3 nucleotides: TGCAGCGTACGCCCGACAGGGTTGTCCGAGCAGTACTTC.

This chain connects TRBV7-9 to TRBJ2-5, with D perhaps TRBD1 (6 bases). There are 12 residues in the CDR3. Germline V CDR1 and CDR2: SEHNR, FQNEAQ (reference sequence). Trimming removed 4 bases at V and 11 bases at J, with 14 bases between. CDR3 protein: CASSSDSDEQYF. The DNA for the CDR3 is TGTGCCAGCAGCTCGGACAGTGATGAGCAGTACTTC.

This clonotype was detected many times. The rearrangement joins TRBV29-1 to TRBJ2-3, with 7 bases aligning to TRBD2. Germline assignment: CDR1 SQVTM and CDR2 ANQGSEA. The CDR3 length is 12 residues. J was trimmed by 6 bases and V by 7 bases; bases with no gene match: 7. CDR3 amino acids: CSAAGTTDTQYF. CDR3 in DNA: TGCAGCGCTGCCGGGACTACCGATACGCAGTATTTT.

This clonotype was detected ten times or more. This rearrangement joins TRBV12-3 or TRBV12-4 to TRBJ2-3, with 7 bases that match TRBD1. V was pared by 6 bases and J by 4 bases, with 1 base of the junction left unmatched. The CDR3 runs to 12 residues. Here the CDR3 reads CASRGGADTQYF. For the CDR3, the DNA is TGTGCCAGCAGAGGGGGCGCAGATACGCAGTATTTT.

V is TRBV20-1 and J is TRBJ2-1; no clear D gene. The germline CDR1 and CDR2 sequences are DFQATT and SNEGSKA (reference sequence). V was pared by 3 bases and J by 6 bases, with 18 bases between. This CDR3 spans 15 amino acids. The CDR3 DNA is TGCAGTGCTAGGGTCCTGCAGGCCCCCGGCAATGAGCAGTTCTTC. Amino acids: CSARVLQAPGNEQFF.

This clonotype was seen a few times. The CDR3 nucleotides are TGTGCCAGCAGCCCGAACAGGGCTTCACCCCTCCACTTT. This gives the protein CASSPNRASPLHF. The rearrangement links TRBV28 to TRBJ1-6; D perhaps matches TRBD1 (6 bases). V shed 6 bases and J shed 9 bases, with 12 bases lying between them. The CDR3 consists of 13 residues. Germline assignment: CDR1 MDHEN and CDR2 SYDVKM. The whole variable domain, remainder taken from reference TRBV28 and TRBJ1-6, is DVKVTQSSRYLVKRTGEKVFLECVQDMDHENMFWYRQDPGLGLRLIYFSYDVKMKEKGDIPEGYSVSREKKERFSLILESASTNQTSMYLCASSPNRASPLHFGNGTRLTVT.

V and J are TRBV7-8 and TRBJ1-1; D gene ambiguous. CDR1 SGHVS and CDR2 FQNEAQ come from the germline V gene. The CDR3 consists of 15 residues. V was clipped by 4 bases and J by 4 bases, with 16 bases between them. The CDR3 reads CASSSRDRGSTEAFF. Here the CDR3 DNA reads TGTGCCAGCAGCTCTCGTGACCGCGGAAGCACTGAAGCTTTCTTT.

This chain connects TRBV24-1 to TRBJ1-2; D might be TRBD1 (6 bases). V gave up 7 bases and J gave up 7 bases, with 18 bases separating them. The germline gives CDR1 KGHDR, CDR2 SFDVKD. CDR3 length: 14 residues. CDR3 protein: CATSPEGGPGGYTF. The CDR3 DNA sequence: TGTGCCACCAGCCCTGAGGGGGGACCCGGTGGCTACACCTTC.

In its sample, this clonotype was seen a few times. The chain has TRBV27 and TRBJ1-1; possibly TRBD1 for D (6 bases). CDR3 length: 13 amino acids. Trimming cost V 8 bases and J 5 bases, with 15 bases left between them. Per the germline V gene, CDR1 is MNHEY and CDR2 is SMNVEV (reference sequence). CDR3 loop: CASGKQGFTEAFF. The CDR3 region has the DNA TGTGCCAGCGGGAAACAGGGATTTACTGAAGCTTTCTTT.

The rearrangement joins TRBV7-2 to TRBJ2-3, with a possible D match to TRBD2 (5 bases). Per the germline V gene, CDR1 is SGHTA and CDR2 is FQGNSA. There are 15 residues in the CDR3. With 3 bases removed from V and 1 base from J, the gap between germline ends came to 11 bases. The CDR3 DNA reads as TGTGCCAGCAGCTTTTACGGGGTCGGCACAGATACGCAGTATTTT. It codes for CASSFYGVGTDTQYF.

Regarding this clonotype: A much bigger clone sits one base away, suggesting this may be a read error. This chain links TRBV12-3 or TRBV12-4 with TRBJ2-7, with TRBD1 matching over 8 bases. The CDR3 totals 15 residues. J gave up 3 bases and V 5 bases, and 9 bases lay outside the gene matches. Written as DNA, the CDR3 is TGTGCCAGCAGTCTCGGACAGGGCAGCGGCTACGAGCAGTACTTC. This sequence encodes CASSLGQGSGYEQYF.

The rearrangement joins TRBV27 to TRBJ2-7; no definite D call. This CDR3 spans 12 amino acids. The germline V gene encodes CDR1 MNHEY and CDR2 SMNVEV (reference sequence). V dropped 4 bases and J dropped 3 bases, with 7 bases sitting between them. The CDR3 here is CASSWNGYEQYF. CDR3 coding DNA: TGTGCCAGCAGTTGGAACGGCTACGAGCAGTACTTC.

This clonotype was detected a few times. This chain uses TRBV6-6 with TRBJ2-3; 9 positions agree with TRBD2. The CDR3 is made up of 13 amino acids. Germline V gene sequence: CDR1 MNHNY, CDR2 SVGAGI (reference sequence). V shed 10 bases and J 1 base; nucleotides not matched to a gene: 3. The CDR3, as DNA: TGTGCCACTAGCGGGATCGGCACAGATACGCAGTATTTT. Translated: CATSGIGTDTQYF.